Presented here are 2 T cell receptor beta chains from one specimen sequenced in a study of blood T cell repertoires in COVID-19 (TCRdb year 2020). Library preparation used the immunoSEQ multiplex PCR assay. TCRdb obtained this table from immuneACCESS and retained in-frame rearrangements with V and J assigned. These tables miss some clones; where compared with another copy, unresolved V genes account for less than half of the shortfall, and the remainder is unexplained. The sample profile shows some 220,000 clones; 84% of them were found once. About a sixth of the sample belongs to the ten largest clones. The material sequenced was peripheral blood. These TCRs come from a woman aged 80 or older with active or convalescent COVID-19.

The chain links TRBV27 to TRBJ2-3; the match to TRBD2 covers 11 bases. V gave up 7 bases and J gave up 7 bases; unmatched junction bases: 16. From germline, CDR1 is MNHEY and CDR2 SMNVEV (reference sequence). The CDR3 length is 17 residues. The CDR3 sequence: CASNPLAGGLAGYTQYF. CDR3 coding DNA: TGTGCCAGCAACCCGCTAGCGGGGGGCCTCGCGGGATATACGCAGTATTTT.

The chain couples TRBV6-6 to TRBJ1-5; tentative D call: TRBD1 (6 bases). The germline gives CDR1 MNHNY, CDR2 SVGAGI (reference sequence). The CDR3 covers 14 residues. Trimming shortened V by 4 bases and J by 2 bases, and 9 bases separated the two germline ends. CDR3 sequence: CASSFAGGNQPQHF. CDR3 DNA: TGTGCCAGCAGTTTCGCAGGGGGCAATCAGCCCCAGCATTTT.